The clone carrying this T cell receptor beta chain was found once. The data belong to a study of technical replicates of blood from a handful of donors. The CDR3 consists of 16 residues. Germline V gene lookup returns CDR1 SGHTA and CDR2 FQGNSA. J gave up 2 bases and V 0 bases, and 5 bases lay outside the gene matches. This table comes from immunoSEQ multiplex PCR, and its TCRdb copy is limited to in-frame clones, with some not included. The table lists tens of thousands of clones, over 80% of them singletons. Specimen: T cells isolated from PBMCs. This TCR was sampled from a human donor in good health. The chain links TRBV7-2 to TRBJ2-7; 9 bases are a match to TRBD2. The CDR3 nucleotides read TGTGCCAGCAGCTTAGCTGGACTAGCGTTCCCCTACGAGCAGTACTTC. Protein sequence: CASSLAGLAFPYEQYF.